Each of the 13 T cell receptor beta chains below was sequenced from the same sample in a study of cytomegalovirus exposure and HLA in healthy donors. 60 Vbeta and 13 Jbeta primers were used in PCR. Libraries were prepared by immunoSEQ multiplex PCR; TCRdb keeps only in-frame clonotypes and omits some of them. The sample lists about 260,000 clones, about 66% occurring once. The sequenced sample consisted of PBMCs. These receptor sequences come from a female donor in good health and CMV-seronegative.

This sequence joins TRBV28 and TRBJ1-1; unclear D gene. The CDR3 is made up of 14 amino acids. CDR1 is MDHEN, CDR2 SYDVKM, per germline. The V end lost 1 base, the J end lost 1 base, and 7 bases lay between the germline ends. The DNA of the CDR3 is TGTGCCAGCAGTTTATACCCAGAGAACACTGAAGCTTTCTTT. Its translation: CASSLYPENTEAFF. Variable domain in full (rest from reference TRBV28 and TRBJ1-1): DVKVTQSSRYLVKRTGEKVFLECVQDMDHENMFWYRQDPGLGLRLIYFSYDVKMKEKGDIPEGYSVSREKKERFSLILESASTNQTSMYLCASSLYPENTEAFFGQGTRLTVV.

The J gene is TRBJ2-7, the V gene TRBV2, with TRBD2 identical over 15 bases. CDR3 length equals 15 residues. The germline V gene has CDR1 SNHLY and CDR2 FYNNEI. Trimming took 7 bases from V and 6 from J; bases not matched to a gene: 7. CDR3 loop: CASMQPGLAGGEQYF. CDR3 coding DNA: TGTGCCAGCATGCAACCGGGACTAGCGGGAGGCGAGCAGTACTTC.

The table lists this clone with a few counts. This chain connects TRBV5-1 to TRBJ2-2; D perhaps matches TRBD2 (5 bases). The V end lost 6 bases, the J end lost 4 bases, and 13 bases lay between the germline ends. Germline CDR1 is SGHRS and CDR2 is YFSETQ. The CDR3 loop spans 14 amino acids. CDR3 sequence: CASMEALVTGELFF. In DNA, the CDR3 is TGCGCCAGCATGGAGGCACTGGTCACCGGGGAGCTGTTTTTT. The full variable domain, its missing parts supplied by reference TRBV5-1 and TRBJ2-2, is KAGVTQTPRYLIKTRGQQVTLSCSPISGHRSVSWYQQTPGQGLQFLFEYFSETQRNKGNFPGRFSGRQFSNSRSEMNVSTLELGDSALYLCASMEALVTGELFFGEGSRLTVL.

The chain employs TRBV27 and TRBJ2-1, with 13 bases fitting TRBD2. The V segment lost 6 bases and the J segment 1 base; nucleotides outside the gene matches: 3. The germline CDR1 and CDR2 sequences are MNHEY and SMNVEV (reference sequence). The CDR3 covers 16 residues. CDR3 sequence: CASSGTSGKSYNEQFF. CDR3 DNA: TGTGCCAGCAGCGGGACTAGCGGGAAGTCCTACAATGAGCAGTTCTTC.

CDR3 residues: CASSSERELRYEQYF. The CDR3 nucleotides are TGTGCCAGCAGTTCCGAGCGGGAGTTACGGTACGAGCAGTACTTC. The chain uses TRBV28 and TRBJ2-7; TRBD2 aligns across 8 bases. V was pared by 4 bases and J by 4 bases, with 9 bases of the junction left unmatched. Germline CDR1 MDHEN, CDR2 SYDVKM. This CDR3 contains 15 residues.

The CDR3 DNA is TGTGCCAGCAGCCTACCCGGACAGGGGGCTATTGGCTACACCTTC. Translating it yields CASSLPGQGAIGYTF. The chain is built from TRBV5-4 and TRBJ1-2; TRBD1 agrees at 11 bases. Germline V gives CDR1 SGHNT, CDR2 YYREEE (reference sequence). This CDR3 has 15 residues. With V trimmed by 4 bases and J by 7 bases, 9 bases remained unmatched.

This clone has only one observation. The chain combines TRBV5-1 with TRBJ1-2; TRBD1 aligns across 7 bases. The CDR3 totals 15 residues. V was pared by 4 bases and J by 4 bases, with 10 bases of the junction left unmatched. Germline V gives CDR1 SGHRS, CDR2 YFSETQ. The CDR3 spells CASSAGSDRAYGYTF. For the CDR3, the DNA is TGCGCCAGCAGCGCAGGGTCAGACAGGGCCTATGGCTACACCTTC.

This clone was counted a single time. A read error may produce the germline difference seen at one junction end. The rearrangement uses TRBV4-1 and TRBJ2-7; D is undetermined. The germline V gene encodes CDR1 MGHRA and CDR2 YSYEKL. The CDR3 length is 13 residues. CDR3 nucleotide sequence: TGCGCCAGTAGCCAATTTAGCTCCTACGAGCAGTACTTC. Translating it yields CASSQFSSYEQYF.

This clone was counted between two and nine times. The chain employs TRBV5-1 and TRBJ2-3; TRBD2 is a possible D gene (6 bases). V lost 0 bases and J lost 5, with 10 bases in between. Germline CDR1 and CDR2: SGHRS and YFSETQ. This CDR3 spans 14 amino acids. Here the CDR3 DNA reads TGCGCCAGCAGCTTGGAGACTAGTGGAGATACGCAGTATTTT. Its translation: CASSLETSGDTQYF.

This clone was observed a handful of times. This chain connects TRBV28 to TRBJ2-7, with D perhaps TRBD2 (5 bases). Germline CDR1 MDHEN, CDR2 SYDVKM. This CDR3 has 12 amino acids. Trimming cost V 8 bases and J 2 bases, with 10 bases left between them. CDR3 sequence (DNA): TGTGCCAGCGGGAGTTCCCCCTACGAGCAGTACTTC. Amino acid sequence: CASGSSPYEQYF.

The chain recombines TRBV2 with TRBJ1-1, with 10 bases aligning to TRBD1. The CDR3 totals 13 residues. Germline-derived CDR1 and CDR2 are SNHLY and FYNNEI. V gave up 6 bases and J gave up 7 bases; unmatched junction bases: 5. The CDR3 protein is CASSPGQGGEAFF. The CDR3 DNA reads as TGTGCCAGCAGCCCTGGACAGGGGGGTGAAGCTTTCTTT.

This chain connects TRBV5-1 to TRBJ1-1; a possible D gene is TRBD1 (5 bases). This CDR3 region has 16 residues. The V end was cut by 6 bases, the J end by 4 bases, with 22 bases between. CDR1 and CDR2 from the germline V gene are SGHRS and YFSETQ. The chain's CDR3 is CASTPDLGGGGTEAFF. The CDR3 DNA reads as TGCGCCAGCACCCCAGATCTGGGCGGGGGGGGCACTGAAGCTTTCTTT.

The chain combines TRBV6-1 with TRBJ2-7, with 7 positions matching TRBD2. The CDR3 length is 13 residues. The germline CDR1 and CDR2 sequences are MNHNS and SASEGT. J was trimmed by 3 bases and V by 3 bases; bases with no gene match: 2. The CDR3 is CASSEGGFYEQYF. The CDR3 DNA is TGTGCCAGCAGTGAGGGGGGGTTCTACGAGCAGTACTTC.